This entry describes one T cell receptor (beta chain). Its antigen is not known. This entry belongs to a study of CD8+ T cells in alopecia areata. As for treatment: oral pan-JAK inhibitor, 5-10 mg twice daily. Study-wide results and limits: Mice showed TCR sharing more clearly than patients did, possibly owing to HLA. Affected lesional scalp, above all in alopecia totalis/universalis, was more clonal than normal scalp.

RNA extraction was followed by reverse transcription into cDNA, which acted as the sequencing template. Profiled with immunoSEQ multiplex PCR; TCRdb holds only in-frame clones, not every one. The sample yields some 150,000 clones, approximately 52% seen once. Germline-derived CDR1 and CDR2 are SGHRS and YFSETQ. The CDR3 covers 11 residues. Trimming left V 7 bases short and J 9 bases short, with 11 bases between. V and J are TRBV5-1 and TRBJ1-5; weak D call: TRBD1 (5 bases). The source material was CD4+ T cells sorted from blood, sampled around week 55, from a patient treated with tofacitinib. The clonotype originates from a human donor with alopecia areata. CDR3 coding DNA: TGCGCCAGCCCGGGGCCGCCGCCCCAGCATTTT. It specifies CASPGPPPQHF.